This T cell receptor (beta chain) was sequenced in a study of T cell responses to AZD1222 COVID-19 vaccine. Broader study findings: Sampled repertoires all dated from after the peak T cell response. White British donors predominated, females outnumbered males, and clonal diversity was possibly underestimated.

The CDR3 spans 14 residues. V shed 7 bases and J shed 7 bases, with 20 bases lying between them. CDR1 and CDR2 (germline): SGHRS, YFSETQ. This clone was observed once. Its antigen is undetermined. The table came from immunoSEQ multiplex PCR; TCRdb's copy has only in-frame clones and leaves some out. This sample carries about 150,000 clones, about nine tenths of them seen once, and the ten largest clones take 1.5% to 2%. Sequencing used peripheral blood, obtained on day 0 of AZD1222 vaccination. The TCR was taken from an adult in good health. This chain links TRBV5-1 with TRBJ1-1; the D gene is possibly TRBD1 (5 bases). The CDR3 DNA sequence: TGCGCCAGCTCAGCCAGGCCTTGGGGCGGTGAAGCTTTCTTT. This encodes CASSARPWGGEAFF.